The 27 T cell receptor beta chains listed next were all sequenced from one sample in a study of T cells expressing NK-cell markers. TCRdb reprocessed the 5' RACE reads and reports one entry per CDR3 protein, with no DNA. The sample table includes some 440,000 distinct CDR3 sequences. The sequenced sample was blood T cells: a sorted CD56 or NKG2C T cell subset, CD4+ or CD8+ T cells, or bulk PBMC T cells (not recorded which). Source of these receptors: a woman in her fifties or sixties in good health.

This chain joins TRBV10-3 and TRBJ2-1; TCRdb's D gene call, TRBD2, goes unchecked for lack of DNA. CDR1 ENHRY and CDR2 SYGVKD come from the germline V gene. The CDR3 extends over 18 amino acids. Here the CDR3 reads CAISATGTSGFPVDEQFF.

The chain uses TRBV12-3 or TRBV12-4 and TRBJ1-6. This CDR3 is built from 15 residues. The CDR3 region is CASASPSGAHSPLHF.

The V and J genes are TRBV9 and TRBJ2-7; the D call of TRBD2 rests on TCRdb alone, since no DNA is present to check it. The CDR3 contains 17 residues. Germline V gives CDR1 SGDLS, CDR2 YYNGEE. CDR3 in amino acids: CASSVGGAGGGSYEQYF.

The chain has TRBV9 and TRBJ2-2; TCRdb picks TRBD1, but there is no DNA to check that call. This CDR3 is 13 amino acids long. Germline CDR1 reads SGDLS; CDR2 reads YYNGEE. The CDR3 reads CASRHPVRGELFF.

CDR3 amino acids: CASSAPGLAVNEQFF. The chain recombines TRBV9 with TRBJ2-1; lacking DNA, the TRBD2 call made by TCRdb goes unchecked. This CDR3 comprises 15 residues. The germline CDR1 and CDR2 sequences are SGDLS and YYNGEE.

The chain employs TRBV3-1 and TRBJ2-1; no DNA is available, so the TRBD2 call from TCRdb remains unchecked. This CDR3 has 12 residues. Germline CDR1 and CDR2: LGHDT and YNNKEL (reference sequence). CDR3 sequence: CASSQLAGLEFF.

The chain employs TRBV7-8 and TRBJ1-6; TCRdb gives TRBD1 as the D gene, but with no DNA this cannot be confirmed. Looked up from germline, CDR1 is SGHVS and CDR2 is FQNEAQ. This CDR3 spans 14 amino acids. CDR3 loop: CASSFPGRGSPLHF.

The gene calls are TRBV11-3 and TRBJ2-3; TCRdb's D gene call, TRBD2, goes unchecked for lack of DNA. The CDR3 extends over 16 amino acids. CDR1 SGHNT and CDR2 YENEEA come from the germline V gene. The CDR3 loop reads CASSFGLAGVADTQYF.

The genes are TRBV10-3 and TRBJ2-1; there is no DNA to check the TCRdb D call of TRBD1. In germline, CDR1 is ENHRY, CDR2 SYGVKD. This CDR3 is 13 amino acids long. CDR3 amino acids: CAIRDARYNEQFF.

The chain couples TRBV2 to TRBJ2-7; without DNA, the TCRdb call of TRBD2 cannot be checked. Per the germline V gene, CDR1 is SNHLY and CDR2 is FYNNEI. This CDR3 region has 13 residues. The CDR3 spells CASVSGDRYEQYF.

The chain is built from TRBV25-1 and TRBJ1-6; the D call from TCRdb, TRBD1, cannot be confirmed without DNA. The CDR3 is made up of 14 amino acids. CDR1 and CDR2 from the germline V gene are MGHDK and SYGVNS. The CDR3 region is CASSKEGASSPLHF.

This chain joins TRBV15 and TRBJ1-1; the D call from TCRdb, TRBD1, cannot be confirmed without DNA. CDR3 length: 15 residues. The germline V gene encodes CDR1 LNHNV and CDR2 YYDKDF (reference sequence). This chain's CDR3 is CATSRGGAANTEAFF.

The chain has TRBV12-3 or TRBV12-4 and TRBJ1-1. The CDR3 length is 13 residues. The CDR3 region is CASSLRPNTEAFF.

This rearrangement joins TRBV2 to TRBJ1-1. Germline V CDR1 and CDR2: SNHLY, FYNNEI. The CDR3 sequence is 13 residues long. The CDR3 sequence is CASSESSDLGAFF.

The V call is TRBV7-6, the J call TRBJ2-5; lacking DNA, the TRBD1 call made by TCRdb goes unchecked. Germline CDR1 and CDR2: SGHVS and FNYEAQ. CDR3 size: 14 residues. CDR3 residues: CASSFLWEEETQYF.

The genes are TRBV11-2 and TRBJ2-2; without DNA, the TCRdb call of TRBD1 cannot be checked. CDR3 length: 13 residues. Germline CDR1 reads SGHAT; CDR2 reads FQNNGV. Here the CDR3 reads CASSSGSSGELFF.

The CDR3 is CAVRLQDMNTEAFF. This sequence joins TRBV10-3 and TRBJ1-1; TCRdb names TRBD1, which stays unverified in the absence of DNA. Germline V CDR1 and CDR2: ENHRY, SYGVKD. The CDR3 runs to 14 residues.

The chain is built from TRBV5-1 and TRBJ1-1; TCRdb outputs TRBD1, but without DNA this stays unchecked. Germline V gives CDR1 SGHRS, CDR2 YFSETQ. The CDR3 contains 15 residues. CDR3 region: CASSSLQGAPTEAFF.

The rearrangement uses TRBV6-6 and TRBJ2-1. CDR1 MNHNY and CDR2 SVGAGI come from the germline V gene (reference sequence). CDR3 length: 13 amino acids. The CDR3 sequence is CASYLGSYNEQFF.

V gene TRBV20-1 combines with J gene TRBJ2-1; TCRdb's D gene call, TRBD2, goes unchecked for lack of DNA. This CDR3 has 13 amino acids. Germline values: CDR1 DFQATT, CDR2 SNEGSKA (reference sequence). CDR3 sequence: CSATTSGIGEQFF.

The chain employs TRBV12-3 or TRBV12-4 and TRBJ2-1; TCRdb's D call, TRBD2, is unchecked because there is no DNA. CDR3 length: 13 residues. CDR3 amino acids: CASTSLLANEQFF.

CDR3 amino acids: CASSFGTVAGETQYF. The chain joins TRBV5-6 to TRBJ2-5; TCRdb proposes TRBD1, but this gene call is untestable without DNA. Germline assignment: CDR1 SGHDT and CDR2 YYEEEE. CDR3 length equals 15 residues.

The chain joins TRBV5-1 to TRBJ2-3. This CDR3 contains 14 residues. The germline CDR1 and CDR2 sequences are SGHRS and YFSETQ. The chain's CDR3 is CASSFIAATDTQYF.

CDR3 sequence: CSVVRQVQETQYF. This rearrangement joins TRBV29-1 to TRBJ2-5. Germline loops: CDR1 SQVTM, CDR2 ANQGSEA. CDR3 length: 13 amino acids.

The chain has TRBV29-1 and TRBJ2-1. CDR3 length: 14 residues. Germline CDR1 and CDR2: SQVTM and ANQGSEA. The CDR3 loop is CSAELATSYNEQFF.

The genes are TRBV6-1 and TRBJ2-1; TCRdb indicates TRBD2, and absent DNA this call remains unverified. The CDR3 runs to 14 residues. Germline CDR1 and CDR2: MNHNS and SASEGT. The CDR3: CASSFAGGLNEQFF.

V is TRBV29-1 and J is TRBJ1-2. The CDR3 sequence is 12 residues long. Germline V lookup: CDR1 SQVTM, CDR2 ANQGSEA. CDR3 loop: CSVGGSRYGYTF.